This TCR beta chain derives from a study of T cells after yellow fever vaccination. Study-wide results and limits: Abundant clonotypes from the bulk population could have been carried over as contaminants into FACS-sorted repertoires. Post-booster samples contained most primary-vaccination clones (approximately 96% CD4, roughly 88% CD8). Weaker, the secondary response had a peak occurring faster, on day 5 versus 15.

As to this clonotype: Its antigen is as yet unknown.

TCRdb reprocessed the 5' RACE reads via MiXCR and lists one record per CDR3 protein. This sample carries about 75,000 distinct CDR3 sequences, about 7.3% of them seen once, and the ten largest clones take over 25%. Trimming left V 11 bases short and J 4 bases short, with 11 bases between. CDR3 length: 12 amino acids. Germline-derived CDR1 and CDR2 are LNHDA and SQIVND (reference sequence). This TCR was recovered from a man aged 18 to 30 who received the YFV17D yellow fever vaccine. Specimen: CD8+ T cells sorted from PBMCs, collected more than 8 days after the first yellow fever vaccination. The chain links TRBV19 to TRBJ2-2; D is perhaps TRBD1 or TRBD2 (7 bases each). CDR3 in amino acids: CAGRGGTGELFF. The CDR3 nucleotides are TGTGCCGGCAGGGGGGGCACCGGGGAGCTGTTTTTT.